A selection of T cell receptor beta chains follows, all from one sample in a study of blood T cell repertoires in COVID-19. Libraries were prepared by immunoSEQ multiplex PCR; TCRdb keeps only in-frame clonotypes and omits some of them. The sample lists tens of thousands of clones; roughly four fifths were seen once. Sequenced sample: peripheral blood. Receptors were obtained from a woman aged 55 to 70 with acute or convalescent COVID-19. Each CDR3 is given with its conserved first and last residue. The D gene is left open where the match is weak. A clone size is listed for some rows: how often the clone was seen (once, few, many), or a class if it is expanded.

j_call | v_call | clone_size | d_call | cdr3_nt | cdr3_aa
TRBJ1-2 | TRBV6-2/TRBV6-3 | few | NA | TGTGCCAGCAGTTCCTTAGGCGGCCGGAGCTATGGCTACACCTTC | CASSSLGGRSYGYTF
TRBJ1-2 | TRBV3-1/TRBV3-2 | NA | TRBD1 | TGTGCCAGCAGCCAAGACCGGACAGGCACATATGGCTACACCTTC | CASSQDRTGTYGYTF
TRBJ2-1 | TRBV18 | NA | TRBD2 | TGTGCCAGCTCACCCCCGGGACTAGCGGGGAACAATGAGCAGTTCTTC | CASSPPGLAGNNEQFF
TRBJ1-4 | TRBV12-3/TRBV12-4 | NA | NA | TGTGCCAGCAGTTCGGACTTTACGGGGAGACTGTTTTTT | CASSSDFTGRLFF
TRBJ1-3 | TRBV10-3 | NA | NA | TGTGCCATCAGTGAGTCAACAGTGTCCATTATCTCTGGAAACACCATATATTTT | CAISESTVSIISGNTIYF
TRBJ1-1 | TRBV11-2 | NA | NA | TGTGCCAGCAGCCCCACATCTGAAGCTTTCTTT | CASSPTSEAFF
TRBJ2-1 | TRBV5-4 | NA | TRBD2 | TGTGCCAGCAGCCCGAAACTAGCGGGAGGGTCCTACAATGAGCAGTTCTTC | CASSPKLAGGSYNEQFF
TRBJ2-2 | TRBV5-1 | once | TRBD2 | TGCGCCAGCCACCCCGGGGGGGCCCCAGCCGGGGAGCTGTTTTTT | CASHPGGAPAGELFF
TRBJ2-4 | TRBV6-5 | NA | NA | TGTGCCACCCAGCGCTGGGAGGCCAAAAACATTCAGTACTTC | CATQRWEAKNIQYF
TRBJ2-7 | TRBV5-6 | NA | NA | TGTGCCAGCAGCTTAGACAGGACGTTATCTCGAGAGCAGTACTTC | CASSLDRTLSREQYF
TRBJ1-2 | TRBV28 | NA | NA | TGTGCCAGCAGTGAAGAGTATGGCTACACCTTC | CASSEEYGYTF
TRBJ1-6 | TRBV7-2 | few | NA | TGTGCCAGCAGCCCTACTGGACTCCTCAAGAGTAATTCACCCCTCCACTTT | CASSPTGLLKSNSPLHF
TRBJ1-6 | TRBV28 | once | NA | TGTGCCAGCAGTGAAGCCAGGGGTTATAATTCACCCCTCCACTTT | CASSEARGYNSPLHF
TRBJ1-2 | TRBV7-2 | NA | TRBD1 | TGTGCCAGCAGCCCGGACAGGCTGAACTATGGCTACACCTTC | CASSPDRLNYGYTF
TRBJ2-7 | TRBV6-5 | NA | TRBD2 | TGTGCCAGCATTCTCACAGGCGGGGGATCGGAGCAGTACTTC | CASILTGGGSEQYF
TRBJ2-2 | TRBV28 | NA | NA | TGTGCCAGCAGCCAATGGGGGGTGAACACCGGGGAGCTGTTTTTT | CASSQWGVNTGELFF
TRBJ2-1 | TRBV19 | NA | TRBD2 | TGTGCCAGTAGGAGAGCGGGGGTCTCCTACAATGAGCAGTTCTTC | CASRRAGVSYNEQFF